A selection of T cell receptor beta chains follows, all from one sample in a study of metastatic and nonmetastatic thyroid tumors. Through MiXCR, TCRdb re-clonotyped the PCR reads. The sample contains tens of thousands of clones, over 15% of which appear only once. The source material was blood. All receptors derive from a female donor with papillary thyroid cancer or a benign thyroid nodule (not recorded which). Some clones in this sample may be carry-over from other donors' samples. CDR3s leave out the opening cysteine and the closing phenylalanine or tryptophan. Rows may omit the clone size; those that give it use once, few, many or a size class.

size	J	V	CDR3
many	TRBJ2-2	TRBV14	ASSQDSRSTGELF
many	TRBJ1-2	TRBV2	ASSENPLGRGNGYYGYT
many	TRBJ2-1	TRBV4-2	ASSQLRGSEQF
many	TRBJ2-2	TRBV6-1	ASSRSGGATGELF
many	TRBJ1-2	TRBV9	ASSVGEGWHYGYT
NA	TRBJ2-1	TRBV20-1	SAIPSWGQQF
few	TRBJ2-2	TRBV28	ASSFLGDRGTGELF
NA	TRBJ2-2	TRBV7-8	SIQLEDGRELF
many	TRBJ1-2	TRBV2	ASSEETGQAYGYT
few	TRBJ1-3	TRBV6-1	ASSMTSSGNTLY